Shown below are 12 T cell receptor beta chains from a single sample sequenced in a study of blood T cells in healthy people across ages. For the second PCR, which ran for about 6 to 12 cycles, a sample-barcoded 5' primer and a J-beta primer mix were used. From the 5' RACE reads, TCRdb called clonotypes with MiXCR, one entry per CDR3 protein. The sample gives about 800,000 distinct CDR3 sequences, around 25% of which show up once; approximately 3.7% is in the top ten. This sample was shared with a second study, whose subject was T cells of mothers and their children.

The sample consisted of blood. The receptor source for this set is a boy younger than 18 in good health.

The CDR3 loop reads CASSLTPAGNTIYF. The CDR3 bases are TGTGCCAGCAGCTTAACCCCGGCCGGAAACACCATATATTTT. The chain uses TRBV7-3 and TRBJ1-3, with no clear D. Germline values: CDR1 SGHTA, CDR2 FQGTGA. The CDR3 runs to 14 residues. V was cut by 0 bases and J by 4 bases, with 7 bases left in between.

In the case of this clonotype: One end of the junction is discordant with germline, which a read error may explain. CDR3 protein: CGVGFKGLKDGYTF. CDR3 nucleotide sequence: TGCGGCGTTGGATTTAAGGGGTTAAAGGATGGCTACACCTTC. The chain is built from TRBV29-1 and TRBJ1-2; maybe TRBD1 (5 bases). This CDR3 comprises 14 residues. The germline gives CDR1 SQVTM, CDR2 ANQGSEA.

This clonotype was found a few times. The gene calls are TRBV7-2 and TRBJ2-3; the D is unclear. There are 13 residues in the CDR3. The germline V gene has CDR1 SGHTA and CDR2 FQGNSA. Between the trimmed V and J ends, which lost 4 bases and 2 bases, there was a span of 7 bases. Here the CDR3 DNA reads TGTGCCAGCAGCTCCTGGGACACAGATACGCAGTATTTT. Translated, it gives CASSSWDTDTQYF. Looking up the rest from reference TRBV7-2 and TRBJ2-3 gives the full variable domain: GAGVSQSPSNKVTEKGKDVELRCDPISGHTALYWYRQSLGQGLEFLIYFQGNSAPDKSGLPSDRFSAERTGGSVSTLTIQRTQQEDSAVYLCASSSWDTDTQYFGPGTRLTVL.

This clonotype was seen more than once but under ten times. The chain is built from TRBV14 and TRBJ1-4; D unresolved. The CDR3 totals 15 residues. The V and J ends lost 0 bases and 4 bases respectively, with 9 bases between them. The germline gives CDR1 SGHDN, CDR2 FVKESK. This chain's CDR3 is CASSQDGGNNEKLFF. The CDR3 DNA reads as TGTGCCAGCAGCCAAGACGGCGGTAATAATGAAAAACTGTTTTTT. Full variable domain (outside the CDR3, taken from reference TRBV14 and TRBJ1-4): EAGVTQFPSHSVIEKGQTVTLRCDPISGHDNLYWYRRVMGKEIKFLLHFVKESKQDESGMPNNRFLAERTGGTYSTLKVQPAELEDSGVYFCASSQDGGNNEKLFFGSGTQLSVL.

The chain carries TRBV9 and TRBJ1-2; 9 bases align to TRBD1. The junction had 8 bases not matched to a gene; V was cut back by 4 bases and J by 4 bases. CDR3 size: 15 residues. Per the germline V gene, CDR1 is SGDLS and CDR2 is YYNGEE. DNA of the CDR3: TGTGCCAGCAGCTTAATACCGGGACAGGGCTATGGCTACACCTTC. Amino acid sequence: CASSLIPGQGYGYTF. The full variable domain, with the rest looked up from reference TRBV9 and TRBJ1-2, is DSGVTQTPKHLITATGQRVTLRCSPRSGDLSVYWYQQSLDQGLQFLIQYYNGEERAKGNILERFSAQQFPDLHSELNLSSLELGDSALYFCASSLIPGQGYGYTFGSGTRLTVV.

Only a few counts were recorded for this clonotype. This chain uses TRBV29-1 with TRBJ2-1, with TRBD2 identical over 10 bases. This CDR3 is 13 amino acids long. V lost 8 bases, J lost 5 bases, and 6 bases stayed unmatched. Germline assignment: CDR1 SQVTM and CDR2 ANQGSEA. CDR3 sequence (DNA): TGCAGCCAGAGGACTAGCGGACACAATGAGCAGTTCTTC. Translated, it gives CSQRTSGHNEQFF.

Note on this clonotype: One end of the junction is discordant with germline, which a read error may explain. The chain links TRBV20-1 to TRBJ2-7; 10 nucleotides line up with TRBD2. Germline CDR1 is DFQATT and CDR2 is SNEGSKA (reference sequence). The CDR3 is 15 residues long. CDR3 DNA: TGCAGTGCTAGAGATCTTCTAGCGGGAGCCTACGGGCAGTACTTC. Its protein is CSARDLLAGAYGQYF.

This clonotype turned up a few times. The chain joins TRBV5-1 to TRBJ2-5; D may be TRBD1 (6 bases). The assigned J gene may be wrong: the sequence end matches TRBJ2-1 better. Germline CDR1 SGHRS, CDR2 YFSETQ. The CDR3 is 16 amino acids. The CDR3 region is CASSLEAAEGGNEQFF. The CDR3 DNA reads TGCGCCAGCAGCTTGGAGGCTGCCGAAGGGGGCAATGAGCAGTTCTTC.

This clonotype was detected a few times. The chain combines TRBV29-1 with TRBJ2-1; D might be TRBD1 or TRBD2, each matching 5 bases. CDR1 is SQVTM, CDR2 ANQGSEA, per germline. The CDR3 is made up of 13 amino acids. V lost 7 bases, J lost 3 bases, and 13 bases lay in between. The CDR3 region has the DNA TGCAGCGCCCATGGGACCAACTACAATGAGCAGTTCTTC. It encodes CSAHGTNYNEQFF.

This clonotype was picked up a small number of times. The gene calls are TRBV27 and TRBJ2-1; D could derive from TRBD1 or TRBD2 (5 bases each). Germline-derived CDR1 and CDR2 are MNHEY and SMNVEV (reference sequence). This CDR3 contains 16 residues. Trimming cost V 4 bases and J 5 bases, with 18 bases left between them. The CDR3 DNA reads TGTGCCAGCAGTTCCCCGACCCGGGACGGCAACAATGAGCAGTTCTTC. This codes for CASSSPTRDGNNEQFF.

This chain joins TRBV14 and TRBJ1-2; 7 bases line up with TRBD1. The CDR3 consists of 14 residues. From germline, CDR1 is SGHDN and CDR2 FVKESK. Trimming took 5 bases from V and 4 from J; bases not matched to a gene: 7. The CDR3 DNA follows: TGTGCCAGCAGCAGGGAAGGGGGCACCTATGGCTACACCTTC. It codes for CASSREGGTYGYTF.

This clonotype was seen more than once but under ten times. The V and J genes are TRBV5-5 and TRBJ1-1; D is perhaps TRBD1 (6 bases). Germline-derived CDR1 and CDR2 are SGHKS and YYEKEE (reference sequence). The V end lost 1 base, the J end lost 0 bases, and 16 bases lay between the germline ends. CDR3 length: 17 residues. This CDR3 reads CASSLRFRTAMNTEAFF. In nucleotides, the CDR3 is TGTGCCAGCAGCTTGCGATTCCGGACAGCGATGAACACTGAAGCTTTCTTT.